This TCR beta chain was recorded in a study of T-cell memory formation after mild COVID-19. TCRdb reanalysed the 5' RACE reads using MiXCR and keeps one entry per CDR3 protein. Of a few hundred thousand distinct CDR3 sequences listed, roughly 20% were seen once; the top ten hold around a fifth. Germline CDR1 reads KGHSH; CDR2 reads LQKENI. V lost 3 bases and J 2 bases, leaving 12 bases between the germline ends. This CDR3 is 15 amino acids long. To note about this clonotype: Its antigen is not identified.

General study findings and limits: There were some responding clones in pre-infection memory, which suggested that cross-reactive memory had joined.

V and J are TRBV18 and TRBJ2-3, with D possibly matching TRBD1 (6 bases). This TCR derives from a man aged 18 to 30 who had mild COVID-19 (a few samples of this study predate the infection). Cell type and time point are not known. Sequencing was done on a sample of PBMCs or a T cell subset sorted from them (not recorded which). The chain's CDR3 is CASSPWTASTDTQYF. The CDR3 DNA is TGTGCCAGCTCACCCTGGACAGCTTCCACAGATACGCAGTATTTT.